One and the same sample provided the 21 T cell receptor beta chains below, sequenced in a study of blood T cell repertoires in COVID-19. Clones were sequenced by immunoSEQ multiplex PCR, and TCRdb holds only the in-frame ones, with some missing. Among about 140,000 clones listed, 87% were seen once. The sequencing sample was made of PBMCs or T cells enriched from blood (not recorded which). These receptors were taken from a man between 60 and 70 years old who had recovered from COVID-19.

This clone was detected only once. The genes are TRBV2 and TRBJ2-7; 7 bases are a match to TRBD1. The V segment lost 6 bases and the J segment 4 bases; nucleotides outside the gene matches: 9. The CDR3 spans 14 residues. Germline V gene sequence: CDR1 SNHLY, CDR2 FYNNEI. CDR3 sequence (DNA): TGTGCCAGCAGCGGACAGGCCCTAGAGTACGAGCAGTACTTC. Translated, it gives CASSGQALEYEQYF.

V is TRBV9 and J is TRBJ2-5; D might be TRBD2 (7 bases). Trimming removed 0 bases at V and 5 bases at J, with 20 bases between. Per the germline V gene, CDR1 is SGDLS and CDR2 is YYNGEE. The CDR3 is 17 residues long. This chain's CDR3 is CASSVDGVGGLDETQYF. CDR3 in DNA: TGTGCCAGCAGCGTAGACGGTGTGGGGGGGCTGGATGAGACCCAGTACTTC.

The CDR3 reads CASSQDQGLITGGYTF. For the CDR3, the DNA is TGCGCCAGCAGCCAAGACCAGGGACTAATAACGGGGGGCTACACCTTC. The chain joins TRBV4-1 to TRBJ1-2; D might be TRBD1 (5 bases). V lost 0 bases, J lost 8 bases, and 19 bases lay in between. The CDR3 totals 16 residues. Germline V lookup: CDR1 MGHRA, CDR2 YSYEKL.

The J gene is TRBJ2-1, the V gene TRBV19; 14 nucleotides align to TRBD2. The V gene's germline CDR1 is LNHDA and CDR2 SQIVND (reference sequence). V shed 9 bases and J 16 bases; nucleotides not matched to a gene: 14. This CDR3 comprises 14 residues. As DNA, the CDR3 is TGTGCCAGCGAGACTAGCGGGAGGGCCGGTTGGAAATTCTTC. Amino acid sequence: CASETSGRAGWKFF.

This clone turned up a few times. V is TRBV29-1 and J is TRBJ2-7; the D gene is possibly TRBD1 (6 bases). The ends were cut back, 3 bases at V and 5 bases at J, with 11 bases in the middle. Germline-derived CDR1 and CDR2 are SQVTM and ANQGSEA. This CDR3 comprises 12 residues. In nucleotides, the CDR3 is TGCAGCGTTGATGGACAGTTCCACGAGCAGTACTTC. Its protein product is CSVDGQFHEQYF.

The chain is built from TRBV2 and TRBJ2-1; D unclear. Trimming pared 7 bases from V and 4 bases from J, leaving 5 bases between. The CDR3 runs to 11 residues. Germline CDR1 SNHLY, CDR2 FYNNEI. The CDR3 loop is CASTAYNEQFF. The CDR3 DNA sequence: TGTGCCAGCACCGCGTACAATGAGCAGTTCTTC. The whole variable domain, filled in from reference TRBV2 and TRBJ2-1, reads EPEVTQTPSHQVTQMGQEVILRCVPISNHLYFYWYRQILGQKVEFLVSFYNNEISEKSEIFDDQFSVERPDGSNFTLKIRSTKLEDSAMYFCASTAYNEQFFGPGTRLTVL.

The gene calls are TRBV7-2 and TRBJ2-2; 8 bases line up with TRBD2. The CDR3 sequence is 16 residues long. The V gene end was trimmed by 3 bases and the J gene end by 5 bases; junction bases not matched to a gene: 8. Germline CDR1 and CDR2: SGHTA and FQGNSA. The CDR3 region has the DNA TGTGCCAGCAGCTTCCCCCCGGGACTAGGGACCGGGGAGCTGTTTTTT. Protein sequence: CASSFPPGLGTGELFF.

CDR3 in amino acids: CASSRTAFNNSPLHF. The CDR3 DNA sequence: TGTGCCAGCAGTAGGACAGCGTTTAACAATTCACCCCTCCACTTT. The rearrangement links TRBV7-6 to TRBJ1-6, with D tentatively TRBD1 (6 bases). This CDR3 region has 15 residues. Germline V gene sequence: CDR1 SGHVS, CDR2 FNYEAQ. V dropped 6 bases and J dropped 7 bases, with 16 bases sitting between them.

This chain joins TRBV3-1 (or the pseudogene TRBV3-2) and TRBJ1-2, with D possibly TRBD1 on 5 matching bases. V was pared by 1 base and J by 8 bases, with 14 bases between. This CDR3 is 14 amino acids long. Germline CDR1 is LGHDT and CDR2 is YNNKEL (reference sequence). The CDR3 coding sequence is TGTGCCAGCAGCCAAGTGACAGCTTTGAGCGGCTACACCTTC. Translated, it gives CASSQVTALSGYTF.

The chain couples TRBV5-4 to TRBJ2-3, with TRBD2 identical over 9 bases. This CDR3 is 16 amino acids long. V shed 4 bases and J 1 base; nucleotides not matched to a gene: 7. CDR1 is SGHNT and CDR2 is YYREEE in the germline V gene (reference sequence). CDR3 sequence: CASSGGRTSGTDTQYF. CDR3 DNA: TGTGCCAGCAGCGGGGGGCGGACTAGCGGCACAGATACGCAGTATTTT.

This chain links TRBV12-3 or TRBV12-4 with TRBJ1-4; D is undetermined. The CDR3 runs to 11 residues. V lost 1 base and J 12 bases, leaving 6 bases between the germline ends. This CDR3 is CASSLGLQLFF. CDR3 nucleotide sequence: TGTGCCAGCAGTTTAGGACTCCAACTGTTTTTT.

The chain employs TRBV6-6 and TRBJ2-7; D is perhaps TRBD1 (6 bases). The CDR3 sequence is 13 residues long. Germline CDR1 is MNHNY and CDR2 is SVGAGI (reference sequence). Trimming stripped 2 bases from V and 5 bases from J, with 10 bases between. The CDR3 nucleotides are TGTGCCAGCAGTTACGCACAGGGACACGAGCAGTACTTC. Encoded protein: CASSYAQGHEQYF.

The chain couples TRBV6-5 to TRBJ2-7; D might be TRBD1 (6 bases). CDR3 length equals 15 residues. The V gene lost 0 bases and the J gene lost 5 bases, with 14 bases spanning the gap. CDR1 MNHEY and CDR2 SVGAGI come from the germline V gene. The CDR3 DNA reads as TGTGCCAGCAGTTACTCTGTGCAGGGGATCAACGAGCAGTACTTC. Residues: CASSYSVQGINEQYF.

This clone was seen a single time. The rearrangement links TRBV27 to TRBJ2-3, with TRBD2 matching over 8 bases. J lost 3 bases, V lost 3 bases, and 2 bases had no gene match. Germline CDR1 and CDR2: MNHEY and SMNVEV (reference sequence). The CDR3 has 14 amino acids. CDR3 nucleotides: TGTGCCAGCAGTTTTGGCGGGAGGACAGATACGCAGTATTTT. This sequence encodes CASSFGGRTDTQYF.

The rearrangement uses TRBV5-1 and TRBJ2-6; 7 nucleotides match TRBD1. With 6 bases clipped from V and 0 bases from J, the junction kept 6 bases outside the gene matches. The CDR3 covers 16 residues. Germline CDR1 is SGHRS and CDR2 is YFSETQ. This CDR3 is CASKTGVSSGANVLTF. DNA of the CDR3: TGCGCCAGCAAAACAGGGGTTAGCTCTGGGGCCAACGTCCTGACTTTC.

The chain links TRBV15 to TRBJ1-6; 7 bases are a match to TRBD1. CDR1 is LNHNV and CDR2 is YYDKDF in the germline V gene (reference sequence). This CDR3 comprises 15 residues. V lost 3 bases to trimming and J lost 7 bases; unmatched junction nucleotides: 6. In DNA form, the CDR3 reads TGTGCCACCAGCAGGGGGGACAGCCCGAATTCACCCCTCCACTTT. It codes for CATSRGDSPNSPLHF.

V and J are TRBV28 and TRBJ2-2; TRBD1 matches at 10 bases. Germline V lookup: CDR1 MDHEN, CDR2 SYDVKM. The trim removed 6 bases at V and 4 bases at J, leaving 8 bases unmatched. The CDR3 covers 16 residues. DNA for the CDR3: TGTGCCAGCAGAGTAGGGGACAGGGGTGCCACCGGGGAGCTGTTTTTT. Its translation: CASRVGDRGATGELFF.

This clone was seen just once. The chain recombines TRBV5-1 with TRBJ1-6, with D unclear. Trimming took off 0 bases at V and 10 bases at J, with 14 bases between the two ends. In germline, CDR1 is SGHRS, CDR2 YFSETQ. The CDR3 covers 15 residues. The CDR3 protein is CASSLDGGSGSPLHF. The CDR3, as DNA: TGCGCCAGCAGCTTGGATGGAGGGTCGGGGTCACCCCTCCACTTT.

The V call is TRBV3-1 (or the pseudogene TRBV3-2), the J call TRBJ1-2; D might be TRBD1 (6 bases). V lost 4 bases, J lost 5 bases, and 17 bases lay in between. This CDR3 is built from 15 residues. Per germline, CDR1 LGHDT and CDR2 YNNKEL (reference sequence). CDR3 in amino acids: CASSPTGSTWYGYTF. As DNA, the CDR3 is TGTGCCAGCAGCCCCACAGGGTCGACGTGGTATGGCTACACCTTC.

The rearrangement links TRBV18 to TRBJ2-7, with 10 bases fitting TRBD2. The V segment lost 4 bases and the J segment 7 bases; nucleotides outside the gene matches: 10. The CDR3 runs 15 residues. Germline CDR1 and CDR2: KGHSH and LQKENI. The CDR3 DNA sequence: TGTGCCAGCTCACGGGAACTAGCGGGGACGTTTGAGCAGTACTTC. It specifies CASSRELAGTFEQYF.

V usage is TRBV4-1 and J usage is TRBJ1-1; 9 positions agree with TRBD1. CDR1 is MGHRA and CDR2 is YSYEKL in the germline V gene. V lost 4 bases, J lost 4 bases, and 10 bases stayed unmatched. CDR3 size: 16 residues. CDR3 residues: CASSLESQGAPTEAFF. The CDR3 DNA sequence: TGCGCCAGCAGCCTCGAGTCACAGGGGGCGCCCACTGAAGCTTTCTTT.